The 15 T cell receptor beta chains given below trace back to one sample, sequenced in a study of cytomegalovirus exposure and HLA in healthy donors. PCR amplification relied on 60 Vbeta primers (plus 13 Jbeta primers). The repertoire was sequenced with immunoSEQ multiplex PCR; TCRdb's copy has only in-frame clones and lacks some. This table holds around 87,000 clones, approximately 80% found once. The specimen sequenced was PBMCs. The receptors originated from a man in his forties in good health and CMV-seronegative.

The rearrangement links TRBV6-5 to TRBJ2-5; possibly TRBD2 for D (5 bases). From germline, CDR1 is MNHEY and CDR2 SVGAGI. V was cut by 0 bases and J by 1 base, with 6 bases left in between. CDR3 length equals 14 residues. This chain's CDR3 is CASSYSGSQETQYF. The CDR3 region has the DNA TGTGCCAGCAGTTACTCTGGGAGCCAAGAGACCCAGTACTTC.

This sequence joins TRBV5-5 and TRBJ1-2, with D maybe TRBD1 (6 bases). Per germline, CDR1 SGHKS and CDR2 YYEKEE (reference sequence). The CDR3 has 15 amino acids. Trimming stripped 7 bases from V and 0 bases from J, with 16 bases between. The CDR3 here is CASGPKRTANYGYTF. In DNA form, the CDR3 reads TGTGCCAGCGGGCCCAAAAGGACAGCTAACTATGGCTACACCTTC.

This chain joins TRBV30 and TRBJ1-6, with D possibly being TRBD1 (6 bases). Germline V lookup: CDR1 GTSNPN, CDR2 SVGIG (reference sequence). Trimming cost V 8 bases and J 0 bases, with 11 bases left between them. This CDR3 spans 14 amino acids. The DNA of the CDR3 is TGTGCCGGACAGTTAAGCTCCTATAATTCACCCCTCCACTTT. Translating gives CAGQLSSYNSPLHF.

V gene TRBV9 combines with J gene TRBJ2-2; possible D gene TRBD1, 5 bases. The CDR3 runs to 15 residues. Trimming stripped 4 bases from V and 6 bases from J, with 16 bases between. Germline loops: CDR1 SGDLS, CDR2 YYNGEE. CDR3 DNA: TGTGCCAGCAGCTTACCAGGGTTTCCGTCCGGGGAGCTGTTTTTT. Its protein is CASSLPGFPSGELFF.

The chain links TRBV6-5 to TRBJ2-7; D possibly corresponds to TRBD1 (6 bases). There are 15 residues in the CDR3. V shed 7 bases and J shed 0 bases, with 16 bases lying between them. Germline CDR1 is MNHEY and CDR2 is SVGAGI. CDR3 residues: CASIRTQGLSYEQYF. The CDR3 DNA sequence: TGTGCCAGCATTAGGACCCAGGGGCTCTCCTACGAGCAGTACTTC.

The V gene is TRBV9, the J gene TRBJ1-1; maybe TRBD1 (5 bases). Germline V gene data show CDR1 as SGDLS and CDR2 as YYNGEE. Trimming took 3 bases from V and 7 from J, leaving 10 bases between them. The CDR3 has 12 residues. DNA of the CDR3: TGTGCCAGCAGCGGCGGGGACCGTGAAGCTTTCTTT. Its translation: CASSGGDREAFF.

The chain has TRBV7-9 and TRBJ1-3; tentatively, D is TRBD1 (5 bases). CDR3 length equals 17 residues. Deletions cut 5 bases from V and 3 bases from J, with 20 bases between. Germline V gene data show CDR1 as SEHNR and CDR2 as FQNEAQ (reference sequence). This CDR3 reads CASSPREAVLVGNTIYF. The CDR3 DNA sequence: TGTGCCAGCAGCCCCAGGGAGGCAGTCTTGGTTGGAAACACCATATATTTT.

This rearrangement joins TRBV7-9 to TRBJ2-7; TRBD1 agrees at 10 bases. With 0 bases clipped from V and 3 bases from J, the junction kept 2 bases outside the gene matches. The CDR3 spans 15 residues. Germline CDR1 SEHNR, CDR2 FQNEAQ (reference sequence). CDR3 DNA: TGTGCCAGCAGCTTAGCGACAGGGGGCCTCTACGAGCAGTACTTC. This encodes CASSLATGGLYEQYF. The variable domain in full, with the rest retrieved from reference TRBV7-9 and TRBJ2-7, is DTGVSQNPRHKITKRGQNVTFRCDPISEHNRLYWYRQTLGQGPEFLTYFQNEAQLEKSRLLSDRFSAERPKGSFSTLEIQRTEQGDSAMYLCASSLATGGLYEQYFGPGTRLTVT.

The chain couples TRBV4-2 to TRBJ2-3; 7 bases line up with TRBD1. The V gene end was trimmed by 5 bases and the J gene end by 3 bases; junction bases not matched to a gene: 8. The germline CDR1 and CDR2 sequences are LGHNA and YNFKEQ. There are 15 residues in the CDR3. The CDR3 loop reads CASSSRTGGTDTQYF. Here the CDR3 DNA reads TGTGCCAGCAGCTCTCGGACAGGCGGGACAGATACGCAGTATTTT.

The CDR3 loop reads CASSRTGGGEQYF. The CDR3 DNA follows: TGTGCCAGCAGCCGTACAGGGGGTGGCGAGCAGTACTTC. The V gene is TRBV7-9, the J gene TRBJ2-7, with 8 bases matching TRBD1. Germline V lookup: CDR1 SEHNR, CDR2 FQNEAQ (reference sequence). CDR3 length equals 13 residues. V lost 5 bases, J lost 6 bases, and 6 bases stayed unmatched.

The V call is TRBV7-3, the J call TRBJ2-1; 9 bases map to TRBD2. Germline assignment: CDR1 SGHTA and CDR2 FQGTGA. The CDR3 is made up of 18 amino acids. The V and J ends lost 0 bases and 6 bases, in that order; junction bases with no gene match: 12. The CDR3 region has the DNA TGTGCCAGCAGCTTAACGGGCGGGGGGGCCCGGGTCGGCAATGAGCAGTTCTTC. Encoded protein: CASSLTGGGARVGNEQFF.

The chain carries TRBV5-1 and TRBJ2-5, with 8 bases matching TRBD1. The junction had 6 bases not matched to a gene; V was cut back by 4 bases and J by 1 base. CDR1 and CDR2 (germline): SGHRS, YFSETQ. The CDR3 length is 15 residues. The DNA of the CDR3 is TGCGCCAGCAGCGGGCAAACAGGGGGCCAAGAGACCCAGTACTTC. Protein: CASSGQTGGQETQYF.

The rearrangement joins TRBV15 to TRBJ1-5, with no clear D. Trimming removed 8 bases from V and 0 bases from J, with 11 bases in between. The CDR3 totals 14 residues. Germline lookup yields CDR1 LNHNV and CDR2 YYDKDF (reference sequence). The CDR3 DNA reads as TGTGCCACCTCACTGTCCCGTAGCAATCAGCCCCAGCATTTT. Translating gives CATSLSRSNQPQHF.

CDR3 DNA sequence: TGTGCCAGCTCACCAGTACAGGGTTCAAGAGATTCACCCCTCCACTTT. It codes for CASSPVQGSRDSPLHF. The chain uses TRBV18 and TRBJ1-6, with D maybe TRBD1 (6 bases). This CDR3 is 16 amino acids long. Germline CDR1 is KGHSH and CDR2 is LQKENI. V gave up 2 bases and J gave up 8 bases, with 16 bases separating them.

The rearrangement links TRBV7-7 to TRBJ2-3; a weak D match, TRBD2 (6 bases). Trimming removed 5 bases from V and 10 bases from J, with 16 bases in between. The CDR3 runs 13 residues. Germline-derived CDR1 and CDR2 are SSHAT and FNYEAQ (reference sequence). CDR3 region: CASSPGVEGAQYF. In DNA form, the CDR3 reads TGTGCCAGCAGCCCTGGGGTGGAGGGTGCGCAGTATTTT. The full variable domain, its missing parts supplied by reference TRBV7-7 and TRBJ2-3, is GAGVSQSPRYKVTKRGQDVTLRCDPISSHATLYWYQQALGQGPEFLTYFNYEAQPDKSGLPSDRFSAERPEGSISTLTIQRTEQRDSAMYRCASSPGVEGAQYFGPGTRLTVL.